The T cell receptor beta chain under discussion was sequenced for a study of cytomegalovirus exposure and HLA in healthy donors. Study-wide background: Early on, a data release was issued that held roughly 86 million unique TCRs from HLA-typed donors. General study results and limits: The study recorded 150 to 200 TCR beta chains that were cytomegalovirus-associated. Judged likely to be a sequencing artifact was a cluster of highly shared sequence variants.

Concerning this clone: Its antigen is unknown.

This cohort consisted of healthy bone marrow donors. The PCR ran on 60 Vbeta and 13 Jbeta primers. Sequencing used immunoSEQ multiplex PCR; TCRdb keeps in-frame clones, though not all of them. Of roughly 170,000 clones listed, around 82% are singletons. Germline-derived CDR1 and CDR2 are MDHEN and SYDVKM. This CDR3 has 14 amino acids. Germline trimming cut 8 bases from V and 4 bases from J; bases unmatched to any gene: 8. The sample consisted of PBMCs. The origin of this receptor is a man aged 25 to 40 in good health and CMV-seronegative. This chain links TRBV28 with TRBJ1-2; 9 bases map to TRBD1. The CDR3 loop is CASLPRDRVYGYTF. The CDR3, as DNA: TGTGCCAGCCTACCTCGGGACAGGGTCTATGGCTACACCTTC.